The T cell receptor (beta chain) under discussion was sequenced for a study of blood T cell repertoires in COVID-19. At the level of the study: Samples came from the United States, Italy and Spain, spanning acute and convalescent COVID-19.

Deletions cut 4 bases from V and 3 bases from J, with 14 bases between. CDR1 is MNHNY, CDR2 SVGAGI, per germline (reference sequence). This CDR3 region has 15 residues. The assay was immunoSEQ multiplex PCR, and TCRdb's table has in-frame clones only and misses some. The sample contains roughly 59,000 clones, around 85% of which appear only once. Sequenced material: peripheral blood. The TCR comes from a human donor in a cohort sampled during active COVID-19. The V gene is TRBV6-6, the J gene TRBJ2-3; tentatively, D is TRBD1 (6 bases). The CDR3 reads CASSSGKRGTDTQYF. CDR3 in DNA: TGTGCCAGCAGTTCAGGAAAGAGGGGGACAGATACGCAGTATTTT.